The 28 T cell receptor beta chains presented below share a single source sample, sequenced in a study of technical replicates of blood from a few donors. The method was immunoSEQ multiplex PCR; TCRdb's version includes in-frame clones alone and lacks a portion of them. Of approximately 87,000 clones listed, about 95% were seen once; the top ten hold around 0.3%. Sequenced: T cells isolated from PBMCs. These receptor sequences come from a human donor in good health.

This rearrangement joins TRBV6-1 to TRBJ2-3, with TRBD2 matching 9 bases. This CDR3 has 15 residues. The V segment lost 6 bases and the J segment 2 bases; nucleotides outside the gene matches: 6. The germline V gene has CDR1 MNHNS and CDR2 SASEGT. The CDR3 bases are TGTGCCAGCAGCGGGACTAGCTTATACACAGATACGCAGTATTTT. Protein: CASSGTSLYTDTQYF.

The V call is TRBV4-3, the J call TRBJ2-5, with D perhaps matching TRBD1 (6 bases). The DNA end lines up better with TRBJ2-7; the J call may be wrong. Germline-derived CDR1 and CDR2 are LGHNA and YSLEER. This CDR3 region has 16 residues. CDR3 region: CASSQDLIGTNYEQYF. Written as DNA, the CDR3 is TGCGCCAGCAGCCAAGATCTTATTGGGACAAACTACGAGCAGTACTTC.

This CDR3 is CARKDPGQQQDTQYF. CDR3 nucleotide sequence: TGTGCCAGAAAGGACCCGGGACAGCAACAAGATACGCAGTATTTT. V usage is TRBV2 and J usage is TRBJ2-3; TRBD1 matches at 7 bases. Losses at the gene ends were 9 bases for V and 5 bases for J; bases not matched to a gene: 14. The CDR3 consists of 15 residues. The germline V gene has CDR1 SNHLY and CDR2 FYNNEI.

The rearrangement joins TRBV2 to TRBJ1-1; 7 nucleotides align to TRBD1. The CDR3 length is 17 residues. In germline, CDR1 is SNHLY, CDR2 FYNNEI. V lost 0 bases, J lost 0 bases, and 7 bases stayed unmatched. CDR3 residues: CASSEAWGTVMNTEAFF. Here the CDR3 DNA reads TGTGCCAGCAGTGAAGCGTGGGGGACAGTCATGAACACTGAAGCTTTCTTT.

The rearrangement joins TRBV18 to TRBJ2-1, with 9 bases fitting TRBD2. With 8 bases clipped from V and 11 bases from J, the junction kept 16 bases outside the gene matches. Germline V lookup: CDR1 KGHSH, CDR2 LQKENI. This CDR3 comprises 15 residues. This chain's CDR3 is CASTILAGVVQQQFF. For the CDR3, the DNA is TGTGCCAGCACTATTTTAGCGGGAGTCGTTCAACAGCAGTTCTTC.

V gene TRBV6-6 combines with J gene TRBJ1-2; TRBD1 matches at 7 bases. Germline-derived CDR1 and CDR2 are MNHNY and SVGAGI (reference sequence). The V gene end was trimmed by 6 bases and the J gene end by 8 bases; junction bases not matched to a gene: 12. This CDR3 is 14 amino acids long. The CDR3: CASSNLRDSGGYTF. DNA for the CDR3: TGTGCCAGCAGCAACCTTCGGGACAGTGGGGGCTACACCTTC.

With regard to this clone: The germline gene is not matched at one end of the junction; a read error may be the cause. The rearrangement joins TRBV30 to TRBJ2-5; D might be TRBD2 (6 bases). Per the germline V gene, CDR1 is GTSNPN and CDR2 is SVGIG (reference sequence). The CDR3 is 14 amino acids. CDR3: CVWSVLRESREQYF. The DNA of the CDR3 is TGTGTCTGGAGTGTACTTCGGGAGAGTCGGGAGCAGTACTTC.

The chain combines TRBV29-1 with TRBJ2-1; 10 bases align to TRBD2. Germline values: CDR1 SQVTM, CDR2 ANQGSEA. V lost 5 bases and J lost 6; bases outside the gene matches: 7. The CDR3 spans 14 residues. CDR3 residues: CSVFGTSDSNEQFF. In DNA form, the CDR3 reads TGCAGCGTTTTCGGGACTAGCGACAGCAATGAGCAGTTCTTC.

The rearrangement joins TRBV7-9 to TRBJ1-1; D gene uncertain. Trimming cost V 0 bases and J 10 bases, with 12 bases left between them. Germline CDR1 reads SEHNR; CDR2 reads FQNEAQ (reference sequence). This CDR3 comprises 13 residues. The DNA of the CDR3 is TGTGCCAGCAGCTTAGCGTCCCGGGAAGTAGCTTTCTTT. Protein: CASSLASREVAFF.

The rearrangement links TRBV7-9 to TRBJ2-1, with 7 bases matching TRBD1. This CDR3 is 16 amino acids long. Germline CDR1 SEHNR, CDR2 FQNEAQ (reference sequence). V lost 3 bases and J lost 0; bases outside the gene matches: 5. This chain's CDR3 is CASSFLGDSSYNEQFF. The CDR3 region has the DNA TGTGCCAGCAGCTTTTTGGGGGACAGCTCCTACAATGAGCAGTTCTTC.

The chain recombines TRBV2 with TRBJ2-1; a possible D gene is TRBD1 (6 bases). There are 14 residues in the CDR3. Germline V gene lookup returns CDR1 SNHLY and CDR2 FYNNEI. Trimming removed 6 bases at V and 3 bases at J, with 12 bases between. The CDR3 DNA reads TGTGCCAGCAGGGATAGGACAGACTACAATGAGCAGTTCTTC. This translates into CASRDRTDYNEQFF. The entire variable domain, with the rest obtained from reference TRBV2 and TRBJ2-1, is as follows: EPEVTQTPSHQVTQMGQEVILRCVPISNHLYFYWYRQILGQKVEFLVSFYNNEISEKSEIFDDQFSVERPDGSNFTLKIRSTKLEDSAMYFCASRDRTDYNEQFFGPGTRLTVL.

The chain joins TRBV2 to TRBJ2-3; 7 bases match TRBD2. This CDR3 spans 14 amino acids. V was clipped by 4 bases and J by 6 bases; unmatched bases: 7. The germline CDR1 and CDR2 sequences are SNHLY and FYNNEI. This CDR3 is CASSAVVGGDTQYF. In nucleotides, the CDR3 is TGTGCCAGCAGTGCAGTGGTCGGGGGGGATACGCAGTATTTT. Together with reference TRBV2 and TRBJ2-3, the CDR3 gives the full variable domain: EPEVTQTPSHQVTQMGQEVILRCVPISNHLYFYWYRQILGQKVEFLVSFYNNEISEKSEIFDDQFSVERPDGSNFTLKIRSTKLEDSAMYFCASSAVVGGDTQYFGPGTRLTVL.

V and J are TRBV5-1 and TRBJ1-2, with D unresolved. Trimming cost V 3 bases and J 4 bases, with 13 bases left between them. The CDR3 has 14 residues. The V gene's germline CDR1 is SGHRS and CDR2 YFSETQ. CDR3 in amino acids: CASSSEALPYGYTF. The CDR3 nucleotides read TGCGCCAGCAGCTCGGAGGCGCTTCCCTATGGCTACACCTTC.

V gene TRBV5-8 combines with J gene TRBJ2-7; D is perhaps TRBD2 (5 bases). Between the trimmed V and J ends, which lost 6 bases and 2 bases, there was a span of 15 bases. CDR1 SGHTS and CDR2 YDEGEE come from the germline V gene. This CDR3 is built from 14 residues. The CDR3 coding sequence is TGTGCCAGCACCCCCCGCCCGGGAACCTACGAGCAGTACTTC. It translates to CASTPRPGTYEQYF.

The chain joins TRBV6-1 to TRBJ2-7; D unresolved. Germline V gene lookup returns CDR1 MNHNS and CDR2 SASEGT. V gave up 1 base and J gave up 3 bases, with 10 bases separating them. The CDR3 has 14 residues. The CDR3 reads CASSEGHDRYEQYF. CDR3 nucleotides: TGTGCCAGCAGTGAAGGACACGATCGCTACGAGCAGTACTTC.

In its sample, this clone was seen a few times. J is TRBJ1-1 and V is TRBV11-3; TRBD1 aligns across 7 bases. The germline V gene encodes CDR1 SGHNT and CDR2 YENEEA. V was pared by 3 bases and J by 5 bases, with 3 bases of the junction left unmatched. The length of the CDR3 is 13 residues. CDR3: CASSFDRETEAFF. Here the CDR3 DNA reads TGTGCCAGCAGCTTTGACAGGGAGACTGAAGCTTTCTTT. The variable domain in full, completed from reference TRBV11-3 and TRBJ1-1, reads EAGVVQSPRYKIIEKKQPVAFWCNPISGHNTLYWYLQNLGQGPELLIRYENEEAVDDSQLPKDRFSAERLKGVDSTLKIQPAELGDSAVYLCASSFDRETEAFFGQGTRLTVV.

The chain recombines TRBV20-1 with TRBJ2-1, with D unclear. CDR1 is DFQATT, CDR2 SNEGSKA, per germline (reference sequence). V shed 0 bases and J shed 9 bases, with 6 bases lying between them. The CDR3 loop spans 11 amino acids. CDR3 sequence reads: CSARDAPEQFF. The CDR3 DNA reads TGCAGTGCTAGAGATGCGCCTGAGCAGTTCTTC.

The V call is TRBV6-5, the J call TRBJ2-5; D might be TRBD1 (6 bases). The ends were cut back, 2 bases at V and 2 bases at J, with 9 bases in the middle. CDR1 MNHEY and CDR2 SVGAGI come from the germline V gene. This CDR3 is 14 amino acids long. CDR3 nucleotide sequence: TGTGCCAGCAGTTACGACAGGAGGCAAGAGACCCAGTACTTC. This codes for CASSYDRRQETQYF.

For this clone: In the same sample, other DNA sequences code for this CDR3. CDR3 protein: CASSLDRNTEAFF. The CDR3 bases are TGTGCCAGCAGCCTCGACAGGAACACTGAAGCTTTCTTT. The chain has TRBV27 and TRBJ1-1, with a possible D match to TRBD1 (5 bases). The CDR3 has 13 amino acids. The V end lost 6 bases, the J end lost 1 base, and 9 bases lay between the germline ends. The germline CDR1 and CDR2 sequences are MNHEY and SMNVEV (reference sequence).

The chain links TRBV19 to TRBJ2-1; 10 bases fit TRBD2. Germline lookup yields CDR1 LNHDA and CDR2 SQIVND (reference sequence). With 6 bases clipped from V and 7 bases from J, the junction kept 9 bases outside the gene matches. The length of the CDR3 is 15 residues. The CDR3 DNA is TGTGCCAGTAGGAAATCTAGCGGGAGATGGAATGAGCAGTTCTTC. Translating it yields CASRKSSGRWNEQFF.

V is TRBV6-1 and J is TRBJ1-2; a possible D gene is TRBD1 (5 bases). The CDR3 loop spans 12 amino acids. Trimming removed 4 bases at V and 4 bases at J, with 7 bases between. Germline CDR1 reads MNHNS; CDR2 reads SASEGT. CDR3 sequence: CASSGQFYGYTF. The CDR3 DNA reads TGTGCCAGCAGTGGACAGTTCTATGGCTACACCTTC.

The DNA of the CDR3 is TGTGCCAGCAGCTTCTTTGAGGGCAGCACAGATACGCAGTATTTT. Protein: CASSFFEGSTDTQYF. The chain has TRBV11-3 and TRBJ2-3; D might be TRBD2 (5 bases). Deletions cut 3 bases from V and 0 bases from J, with 10 bases between. The CDR3 spans 15 residues. CDR1 and CDR2 from the germline V gene are SGHNT and YENEEA.

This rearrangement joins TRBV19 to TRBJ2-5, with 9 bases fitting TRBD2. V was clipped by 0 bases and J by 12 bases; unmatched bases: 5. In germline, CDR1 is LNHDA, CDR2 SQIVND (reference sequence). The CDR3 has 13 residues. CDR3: CASSIDVEREEYF. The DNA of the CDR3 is TGTGCCAGTAGTATAGATGTAGAGCGGGAGGAGTACTTC.

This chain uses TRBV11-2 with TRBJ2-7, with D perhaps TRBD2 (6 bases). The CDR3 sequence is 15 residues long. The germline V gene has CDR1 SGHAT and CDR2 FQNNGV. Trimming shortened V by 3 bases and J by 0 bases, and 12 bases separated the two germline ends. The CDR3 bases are TGTGCCAGCAGCTTGCGGCGGGGAAGCTCCTACGAGCAGTACTTC. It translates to CASSLRRGSSYEQYF.

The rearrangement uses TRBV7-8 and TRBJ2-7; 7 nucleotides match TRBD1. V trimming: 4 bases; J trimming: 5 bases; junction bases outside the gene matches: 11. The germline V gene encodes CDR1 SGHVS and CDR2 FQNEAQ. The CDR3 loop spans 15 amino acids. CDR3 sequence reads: CASSSPETGKHEQYF. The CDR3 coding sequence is TGTGCCAGCAGCTCCCCTGAGACAGGGAAGCACGAGCAGTACTTC.

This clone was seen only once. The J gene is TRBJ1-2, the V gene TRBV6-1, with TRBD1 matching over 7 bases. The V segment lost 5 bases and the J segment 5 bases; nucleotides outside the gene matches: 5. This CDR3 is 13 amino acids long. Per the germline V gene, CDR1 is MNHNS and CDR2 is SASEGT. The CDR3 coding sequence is TGTGCCAGCAGTAACAGGGGCCCTTATGGCTACACCTTC. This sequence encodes CASSNRGPYGYTF.

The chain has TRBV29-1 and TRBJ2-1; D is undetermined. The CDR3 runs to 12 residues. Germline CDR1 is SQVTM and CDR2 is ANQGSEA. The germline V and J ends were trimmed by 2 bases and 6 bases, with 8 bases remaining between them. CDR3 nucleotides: TGCAGCGTTGAATTGGAGTCCAATGAGCAGTTCTTC. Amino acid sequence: CSVELESNEQFF.

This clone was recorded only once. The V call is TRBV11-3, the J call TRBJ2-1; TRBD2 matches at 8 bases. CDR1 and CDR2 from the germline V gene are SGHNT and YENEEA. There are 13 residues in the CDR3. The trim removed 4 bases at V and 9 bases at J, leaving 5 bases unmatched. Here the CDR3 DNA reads TGTGCCAGCAGCTCCCGGACTAGCCCTGAGCAGTTCTTC. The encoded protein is CASSSRTSPEQFF.